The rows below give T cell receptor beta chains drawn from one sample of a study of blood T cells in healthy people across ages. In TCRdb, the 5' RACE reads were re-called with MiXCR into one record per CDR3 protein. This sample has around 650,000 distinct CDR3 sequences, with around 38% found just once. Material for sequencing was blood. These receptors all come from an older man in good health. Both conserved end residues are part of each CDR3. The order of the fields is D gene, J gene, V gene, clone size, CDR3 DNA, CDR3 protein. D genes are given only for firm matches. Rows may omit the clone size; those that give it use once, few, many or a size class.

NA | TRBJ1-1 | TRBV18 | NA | TGTGCCAGCTCACCACCGGGATTCGGGGGAGAGGACACTGAAGCTTTCTTT | CASSPPGFGGEDTEAFF
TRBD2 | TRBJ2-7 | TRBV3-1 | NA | TGTGCCAGCAGCCAATCCCTAGCGGGATCCTACGAGCAGTACTTC | CASSQSLAGSYEQYF
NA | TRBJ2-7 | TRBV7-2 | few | TGTGCCAGCAGCGGCCCTTGGGGGAGCGTCCGGGAGCAGTACTTC | CASSGPWGSVREQYF
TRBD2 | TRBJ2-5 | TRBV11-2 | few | TGTGCCAGCAGCGTAGCGGGAGGGGGTGTTGTTTTGACCCAGTACTTC | CASSVAGGGVVLTQYF
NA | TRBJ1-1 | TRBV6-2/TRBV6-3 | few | TGTGCCAGCAGCCCTGTGGGGGCCCGCGGTGAAGCTTTCTTT | CASSPVGARGEAFF
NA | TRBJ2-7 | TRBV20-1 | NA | TGCAGTGCTAGAGCCAGCGGGTCCCCCTACGAGCAGTACTTC | CSARASGSPYEQYF
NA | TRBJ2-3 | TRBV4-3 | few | TGCGCCAGCAGCCGGGACGGTTCAGATACGCAGTATTTT | CASSRDGSDTQYF
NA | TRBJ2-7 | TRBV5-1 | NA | TGCGCCAGCAGCCTGGAACTTCAAGGGAAACCATACGAGCAGTACTTC | CASSLELQGKPYEQYF
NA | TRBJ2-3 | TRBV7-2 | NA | TGTGCCAGCAGCTTAGGGTTAGGTAGCGAAACAGATACGCAGTATTTT | CASSLGLGSETDTQYF
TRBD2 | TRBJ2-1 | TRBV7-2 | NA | TGTGCCAGCAGCTTCGAGCGGGGGGACTACAATGAGCAGTTCTTC | CASSFERGDYNEQFF
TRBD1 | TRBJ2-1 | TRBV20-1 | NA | TGCAGTGCCAAGAAGTTCGGGACAGACAATGAGCAGTTCTTC | CSAKKFGTDNEQFF
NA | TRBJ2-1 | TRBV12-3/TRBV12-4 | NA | TGTGCCAGCAGCGATCGTCAGTTCTCCTACAATGAGCAGTTCTTC | CASSDRQFSYNEQFF
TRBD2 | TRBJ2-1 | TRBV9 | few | TGTGCCAGCAGCCCAAGTTTAGCGGGAGTCTCCTACAATGAGCAGTTCTTC | CASSPSLAGVSYNEQFF
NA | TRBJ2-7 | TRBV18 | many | TGTGCCAGCTCACCGGAGGGGGCTAGCGAGCAGTACTTC | CASSPEGASEQYF
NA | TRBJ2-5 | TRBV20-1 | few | TGCAGTGCTAGAGCTGTCCAGGGACTAGAGACCCAGTACTTC | CSARAVQGLETQYF